The rows below give T cell receptor beta chains drawn from one sample of a study of blood T cell repertoires in COVID-19. Sequencing used immunoSEQ multiplex PCR; TCRdb keeps in-frame clones, though not all of them. The profile shows around 120,000 clones, approximately 80% of them singletons. The sequencing sample was made of peripheral blood. These receptors all come from a man aged 70 or older with acute or convalescent COVID-19. Each CDR3 is given with its conserved first and last residue. The D gene is left open where the match is weak. Clone size appears in some rows only: once, few, many, or a class for an expanded clone.

cdr3_aa cdr3_nt cdr3_length d_call v_call clone_size j_call
CARSLAIGGRTQPQHF TGTGCCAGAAGCTTAGCGATAGGGGGCAGGACTCAGCCCCAGCATTTT 16 - TRBV7-5 once TRBJ1-5
CASSLVSGDGEQFF TGTGCCAGCAGCTTGGTTAGCGGAGACGGTGAGCAGTTCTTC 14 - TRBV5-6 - TRBJ2-1
CASSVGQGGRETQYF TGTGCCAGCAGCGTGGGACAGGGGGGTAGAGAGACCCAGTACTTC 15 TRBD1 TRBV11-2 - TRBJ2-5
CASSPQTSGSHNEQFF TGTGCCAGCAGCCCTCAAACTAGCGGGAGCCACAATGAGCAGTTCTTC 16 TRBD2 TRBV9 - TRBJ2-1
CSVDTGSQETQYF TGCAGCGTTGACACCGGGAGCCAAGAGACCCAGTACTTC 13 - TRBV29-1 few TRBJ2-5
CASSPGQGATDTQYF TGTGCCAGCAGCCCGGGACAGGGGGCGACAGATACGCAGTATTTT 15 TRBD1 TRBV5-4 - TRBJ2-3
CASSILSGGYNEQFF TGTGCCAGCAGCATTCTTAGCGGGGGCTACAATGAGCAGTTCTTC 15 TRBD2 TRBV7-3 - TRBJ2-1
CASSELAGGPYEQYF TGTGCCAGCAGTGAACTAGCGGGAGGGCCGTACGAGCAGTACTTC 15 TRBD2 TRBV6-1 many TRBJ2-7
CASSSSSAGAQYF TGTGCCAGCAGTTCTAGTTCTGCCGGGGCCCAGTACTTC 13 - TRBV12-3/TRBV12-4 few TRBJ2-5
CASSRDYSQETQYF TGCGCCAGCAGCCGGGACTACTCCCAAGAGACCCAGTACTTC 14 TRBD2 TRBV5-1 once TRBJ2-5
CASSFRGQGDSQNTEAFF TGTGCCAGCAGCTTTCGGGGACAGGGAGATTCGCAGAACACTGAAGCTTTCTTT 18 TRBD1 TRBV7-8 few TRBJ1-1
CASSPQAGPTDTQYF TGTGCCAGCAGCCCCCAGGCGGGCCCCACAGATACGCAGTATTTT 15 - TRBV7-7 few TRBJ2-3
CASSPRPRGNEQFF TGTGCCAGCTCACCACGGCCACGGGGCAATGAGCAGTTCTTC 14 - TRBV18 once TRBJ2-1
CASSQQGLGETQYF TGTGCCAGCTCACAGCAGGGTTTAGGAGAGACCCAGTACTTC 14 - TRBV18 few TRBJ2-5